This T cell receptor beta chain was sequenced for a study of T cell clonotyping in hematopoietic cell transplantation. The CDR3 loop spans 13 amino acids. The germline V gene encodes CDR1 SGHTS and CDR2 YDEGEE. Trimming removed 1 base at V and 6 bases at J, with 7 bases between. Clones were read by immunoSEQ multiplex PCR, and TCRdb kept only the in-frame ones, dropping some. The sample gives about 36,000 clones, approximately 95% of which show up once; about 1.5% is in the top ten. As to this clone: Antigen specificity is unknown.

Study-wide points: Few recipient clonotypes overlapped donors; over 97% were de novo at given depth.

Stated time point: recipient sample about 28 days before transplant, after cytoreduction. The sequencing used peripheral blood mononuclear cells, collected before stem cell transplant. This chain connects TRBV5-8 to TRBJ2-2; weak D call: TRBD1 (5 bases). This clonotype was sampled from a man aged 40-50 years with chronic myeloid leukemia. Some clones in this sample may be carry-over from other donors' samples. The chain's CDR3 is CASSLIRAGELFF. The CDR3 nucleotides read TGTGCCAGCAGCTTGATCAGGGCCGGGGAGCTGTTTTTT.